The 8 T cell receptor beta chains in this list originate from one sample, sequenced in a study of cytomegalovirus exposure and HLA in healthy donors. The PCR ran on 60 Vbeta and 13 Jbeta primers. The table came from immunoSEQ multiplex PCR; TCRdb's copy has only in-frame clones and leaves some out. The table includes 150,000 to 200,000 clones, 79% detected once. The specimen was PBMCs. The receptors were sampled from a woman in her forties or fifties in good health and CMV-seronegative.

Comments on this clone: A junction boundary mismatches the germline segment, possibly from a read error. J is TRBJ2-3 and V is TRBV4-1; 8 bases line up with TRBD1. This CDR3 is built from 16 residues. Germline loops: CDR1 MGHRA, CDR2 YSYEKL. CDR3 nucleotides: TGCACCAGCAGCCACACAAGACAGGGGCACACATATACGCAGTATTTT. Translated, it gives CTSSHTRQGHTYTQYF.

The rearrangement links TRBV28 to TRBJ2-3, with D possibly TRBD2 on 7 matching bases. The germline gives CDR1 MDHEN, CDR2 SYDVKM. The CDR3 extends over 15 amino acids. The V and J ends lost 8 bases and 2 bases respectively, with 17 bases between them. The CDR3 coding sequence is TGTGCCAGCTGGCGGGGGCAGGCGCACACAGATACGCAGTATTTT. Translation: CASWRGQAHTDTQYF.

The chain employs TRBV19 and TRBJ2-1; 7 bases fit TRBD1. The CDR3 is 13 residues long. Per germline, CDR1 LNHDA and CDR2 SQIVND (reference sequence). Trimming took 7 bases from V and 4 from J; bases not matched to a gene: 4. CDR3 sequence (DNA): TGTGCCAGTAAACAGGGGAATTACAATGAGCAGTTCTTC. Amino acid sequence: CASKQGNYNEQFF.

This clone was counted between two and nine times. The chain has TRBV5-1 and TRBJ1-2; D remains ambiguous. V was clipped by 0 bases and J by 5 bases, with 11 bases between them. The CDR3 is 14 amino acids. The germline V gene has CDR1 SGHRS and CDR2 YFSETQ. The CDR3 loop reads CASSLDGDSYGYTF. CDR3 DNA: TGCGCCAGCAGCTTGGACGGGGATTCATATGGCTACACCTTC.

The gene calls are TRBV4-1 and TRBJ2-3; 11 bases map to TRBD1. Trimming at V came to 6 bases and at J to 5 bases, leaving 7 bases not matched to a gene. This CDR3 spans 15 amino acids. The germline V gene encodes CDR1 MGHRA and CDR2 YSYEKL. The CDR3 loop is CASRRTGGFVDTQYF. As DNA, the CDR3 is TGCGCCAGCAGGCGGACAGGGGGCTTTGTAGATACGCAGTATTTT.

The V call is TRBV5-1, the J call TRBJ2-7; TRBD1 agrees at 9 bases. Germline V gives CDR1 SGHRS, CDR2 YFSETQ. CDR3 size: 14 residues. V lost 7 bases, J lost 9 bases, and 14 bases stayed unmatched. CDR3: CASWGGQGSSGQYF. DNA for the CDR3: TGCGCCAGCTGGGGTGGACAGGGGAGTTCCGGGCAGTACTTC.

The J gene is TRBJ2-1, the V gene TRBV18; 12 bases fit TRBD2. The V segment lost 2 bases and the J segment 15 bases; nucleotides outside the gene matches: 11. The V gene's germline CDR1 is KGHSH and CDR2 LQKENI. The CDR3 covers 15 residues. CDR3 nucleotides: TGTGCCAGCTCACCAGATGCGACTAGCGGGGGATTCGGGTTCTTC. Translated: CASSPDATSGGFGFF.

The CDR3 nucleotides read TGTGCCAGTAGTATCTACAGGGGGACGGATGAAGCTTTCTTT. Residues: CASSIYRGTDEAFF. The gene calls are TRBV19 and TRBJ1-1, with 8 positions matching TRBD1. CDR1 and CDR2 from the germline V gene are LNHDA and SQIVND (reference sequence). The CDR3 runs 14 residues. The V gene end was trimmed by 3 bases and the J gene end by 7 bases; junction bases not matched to a gene: 7.